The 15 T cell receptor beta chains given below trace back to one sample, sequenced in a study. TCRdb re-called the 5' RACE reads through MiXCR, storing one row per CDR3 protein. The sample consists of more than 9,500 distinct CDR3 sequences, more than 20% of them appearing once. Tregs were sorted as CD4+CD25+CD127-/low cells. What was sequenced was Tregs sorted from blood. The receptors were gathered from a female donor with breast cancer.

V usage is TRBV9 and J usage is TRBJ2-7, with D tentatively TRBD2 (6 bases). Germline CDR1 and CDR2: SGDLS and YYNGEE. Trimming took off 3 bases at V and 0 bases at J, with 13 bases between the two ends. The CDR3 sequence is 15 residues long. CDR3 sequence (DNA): TGTGCCAGCAGCGCTGGGCCGGGACTCTCCTACGAGCAGTACTTC. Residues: CASSAGPGLSYEQYF.

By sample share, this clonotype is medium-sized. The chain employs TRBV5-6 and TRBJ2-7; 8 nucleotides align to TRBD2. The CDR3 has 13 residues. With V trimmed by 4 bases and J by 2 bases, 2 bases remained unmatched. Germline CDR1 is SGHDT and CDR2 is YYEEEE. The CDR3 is CASSVGLAYEQYF. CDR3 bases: TGTGCCAGCAGCGTGGGACTAGCCTACGAGCAGTACTTC.

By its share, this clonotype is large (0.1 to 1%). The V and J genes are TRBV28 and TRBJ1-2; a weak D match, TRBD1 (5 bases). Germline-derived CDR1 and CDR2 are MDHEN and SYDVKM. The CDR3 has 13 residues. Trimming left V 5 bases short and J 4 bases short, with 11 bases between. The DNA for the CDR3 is TGTGCCAGCAGTGGGACGGAGGGCTATGGCTACACCTTC. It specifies CASSGTEGYGYTF.

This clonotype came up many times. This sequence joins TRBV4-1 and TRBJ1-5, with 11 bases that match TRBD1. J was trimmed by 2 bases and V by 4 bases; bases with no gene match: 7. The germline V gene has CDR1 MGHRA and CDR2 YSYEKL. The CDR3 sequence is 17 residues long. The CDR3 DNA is TGCGCCAGCAGCCTTCCGGGACAGGGGGGTGGCAATCAGCCCCAGCATTTT. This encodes CASSLPGQGGGNQPQHF.

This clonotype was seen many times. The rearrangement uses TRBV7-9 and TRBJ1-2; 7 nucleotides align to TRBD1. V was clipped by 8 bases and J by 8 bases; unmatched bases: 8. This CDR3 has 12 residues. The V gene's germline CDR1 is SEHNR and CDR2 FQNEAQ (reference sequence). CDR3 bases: TGTGCCAGCTTCAGGGGGGATAGAGGCTACACCTTC. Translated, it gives CASFRGDRGYTF. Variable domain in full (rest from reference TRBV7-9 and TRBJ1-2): DTGVSQNPRHKITKRGQNVTFRCDPISEHNRLYWYRQTLGQGPEFLTYFQNEAQLEKSRLLSDRFSAERPKGSFSTLEIQRTEQGDSAMYLCASFRGDRGYTFGSGTRLTVV.

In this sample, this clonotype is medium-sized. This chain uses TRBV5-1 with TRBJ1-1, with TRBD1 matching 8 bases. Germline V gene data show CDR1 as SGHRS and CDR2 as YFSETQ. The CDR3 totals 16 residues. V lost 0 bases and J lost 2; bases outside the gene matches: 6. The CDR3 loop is CASSLAGDRGNTEAFF. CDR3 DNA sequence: TGCGCCAGCAGCTTGGCCGGCGACAGGGGAAACACTGAAGCTTTCTTT.

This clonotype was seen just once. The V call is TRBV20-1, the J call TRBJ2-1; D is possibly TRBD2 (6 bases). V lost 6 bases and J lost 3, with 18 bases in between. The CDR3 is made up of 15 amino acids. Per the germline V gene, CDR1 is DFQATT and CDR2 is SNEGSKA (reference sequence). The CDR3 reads CSATKAAGVYNEQFF. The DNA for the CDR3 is TGCAGTGCAACAAAAGCAGCGGGCGTCTACAATGAGCAGTTCTTC.

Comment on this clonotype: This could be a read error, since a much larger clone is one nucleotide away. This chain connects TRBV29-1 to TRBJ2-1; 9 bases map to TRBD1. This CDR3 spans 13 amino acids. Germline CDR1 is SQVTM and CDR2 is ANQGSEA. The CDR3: CSVGTGNYNGQFF. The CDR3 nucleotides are TGCAGCGTGGGGACAGGGAATTACAATGGGCAGTTCTTC.

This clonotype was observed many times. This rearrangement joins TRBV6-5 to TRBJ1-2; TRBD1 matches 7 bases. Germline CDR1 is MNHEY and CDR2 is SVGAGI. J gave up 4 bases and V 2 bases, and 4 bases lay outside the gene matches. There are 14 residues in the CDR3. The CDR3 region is CASSYRQGGYGYTF. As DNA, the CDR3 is TGTGCCAGCAGTTACCGCCAGGGGGGCTATGGCTACACCTTC.

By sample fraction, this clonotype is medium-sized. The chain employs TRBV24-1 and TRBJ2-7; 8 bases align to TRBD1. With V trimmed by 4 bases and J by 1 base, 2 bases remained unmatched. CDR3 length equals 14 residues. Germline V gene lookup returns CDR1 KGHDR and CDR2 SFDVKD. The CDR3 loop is CATSEGTGSYEQYF. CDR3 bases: TGTGCCACCAGTGAAGGGACAGGATCCTACGAGCAGTACTTC.

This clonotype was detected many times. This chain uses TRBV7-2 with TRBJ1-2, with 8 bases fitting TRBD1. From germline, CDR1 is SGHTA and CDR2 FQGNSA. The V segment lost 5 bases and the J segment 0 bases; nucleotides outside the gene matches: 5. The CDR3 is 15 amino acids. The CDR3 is CASSPSGQANYGYTF. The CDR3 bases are TGTGCCAGCAGCCCCTCGGGACAGGCTAACTATGGCTACACCTTC.

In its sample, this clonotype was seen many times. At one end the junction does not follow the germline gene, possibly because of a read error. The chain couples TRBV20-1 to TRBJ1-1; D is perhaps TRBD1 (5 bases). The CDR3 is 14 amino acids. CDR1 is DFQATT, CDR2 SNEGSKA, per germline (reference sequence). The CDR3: CSARDSAGSTEAFF. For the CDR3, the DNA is TGCAGTGCTCGAGACAGCGCCGGCAGCACTGAAGCTTTCTTT.

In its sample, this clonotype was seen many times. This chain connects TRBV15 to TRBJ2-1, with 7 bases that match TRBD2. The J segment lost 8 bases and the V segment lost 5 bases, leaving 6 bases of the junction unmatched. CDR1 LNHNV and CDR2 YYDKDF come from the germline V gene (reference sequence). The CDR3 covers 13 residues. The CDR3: CATSGLGGDEQFF. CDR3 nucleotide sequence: TGTGCCACCAGCGGATTGGGAGGGGATGAGCAGTTCTTC.

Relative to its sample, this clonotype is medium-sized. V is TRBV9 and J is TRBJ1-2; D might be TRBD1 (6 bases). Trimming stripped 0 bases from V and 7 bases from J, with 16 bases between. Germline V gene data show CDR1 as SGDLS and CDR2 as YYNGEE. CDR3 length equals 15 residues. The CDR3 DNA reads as TGTGCCAGCAGCGTAGGGACAGCAAATGCTGGTGGCTACACCTTC. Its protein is CASSVGTANAGGYTF.

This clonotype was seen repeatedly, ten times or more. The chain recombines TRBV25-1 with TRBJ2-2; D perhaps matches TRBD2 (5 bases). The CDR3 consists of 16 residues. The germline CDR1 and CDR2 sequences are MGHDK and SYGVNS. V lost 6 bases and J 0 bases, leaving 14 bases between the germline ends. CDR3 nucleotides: TGTGCCAGCAGCCCGAGCGGAGCCGCGAACACCGGGGAGCTGTTTTTT. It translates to CASSPSGAANTGELFF. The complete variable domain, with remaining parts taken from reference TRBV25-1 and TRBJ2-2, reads EADIYQTPRYLVIGTGKKITLECSQTMGHDKMYWYQQDPGMELHLIHYSYGVNSTEKGDLSSESTVSRIRTEHFPLTLESARPSHTSQYLCASSPSGAANTGELFFGEGSRLTVL.